The text below deals with one TCR beta chain. In the PCR, 60 Vbeta and 13 Jbeta primers were used. Profiled with immunoSEQ multiplex PCR; TCRdb holds only in-frame clones, not every one. The data show fewer than 250,000 clones, with about 69% seen just once and approximately 4.6% held by the top ten. The data derive from a study of cytomegalovirus exposure and HLA in healthy donors. Overall study: Among some 400 genotyped donors, approximately 80% fell in the Caucasian-associated ancestry cluster.

Donors consisted of healthy bone marrow donors. The sample comprised PBMCs. This TCR derives from a man aged 25-45 years in good health and CMV-seropositive.

The CDR3 protein is CASSPPGQGLGEQYF. CDR3 bases: TGTGCCAGCAGTCCTCCGGGACAGGGATTAGGCGAGCAGTACTTC. This sequence joins TRBV6-5 and TRBJ2-7; 9 nucleotides agree with TRBD1. Germline trimming cut 5 bases from V and 6 bases from J; bases unmatched to any gene: 11. Germline CDR1 is MNHEY and CDR2 is SVGAGI. This CDR3 has 15 residues.